A single sample is the source of the 12 T cell receptor beta chains below, sequenced in a study of T cell changes during pregnancy in multiple sclerosis. TCRdb keeps only in-frame clones here, not all; method: immunoSEQ multiplex PCR. The table shows about 53,000 clones, with about 90% occurring only once. Sequencing used CD4+ T cells from peripheral blood mononuclear cells, obtained in the third trimester of pregnancy. The receptors stem from a female donor with multiple sclerosis, enrolled in a pregnancy study.

This chain joins TRBV7-9 and TRBJ2-7; D is possibly TRBD2 (5 bases). V lost 5 bases and J lost 0, with 14 bases in between. CDR3 size: 15 residues. Germline V gene data show CDR1 as SEHNR and CDR2 as FQNEAQ (reference sequence). CDR3 nucleotides: TGTGCCAGCAGCCTCTTCGGGGAAAGCTCCTACGAGCAGTACTTC. It encodes CASSLFGESSYEQYF.

The rearrangement joins TRBV27 to TRBJ1-6; no clear D gene. The length of the CDR3 is 12 residues. Trimming pared 7 bases from V and 6 bases from J, leaving 7 bases between. The V gene's germline CDR1 is MNHEY and CDR2 SMNVEV (reference sequence). The CDR3 DNA reads TGTGCCAGCACGGCGGGTAATTCACCCCTCCACTTT. This translates into CASTAGNSPLHF.

The genes are TRBV5-1 and TRBJ2-7; D is perhaps TRBD1 (5 bases). The CDR3 totals 15 residues. V lost 3 bases and J lost 0, with 13 bases in between. Germline CDR1 and CDR2: SGHRS and YFSETQ. The CDR3 loop reads CASSSQGDSSYEQYF. Here the CDR3 DNA reads TGCGCCAGCAGCTCTCAGGGTGATAGCTCCTACGAGCAGTACTTC.

The V gene is TRBV5-1, the J gene TRBJ2-3; TRBD2 matches at 11 bases. Germline V gives CDR1 SGHRS, CDR2 YFSETQ. CDR3 length: 18 amino acids. V lost 0 bases to trimming and J lost 2 bases; unmatched junction nucleotides: 8. The CDR3 DNA reads TGCGCCAGCAGCTTGGTGGTAGCGGGGGGGCCCCACACAGATACGCAGTATTTT. Amino acid sequence: CASSLVVAGGPHTDTQYF. Supplemented by reference TRBV5-1 and TRBJ2-3, the full variable domain reads KAGVTQTPRYLIKTRGQQVTLSCSPISGHRSVSWYQQTPGQGLQFLFEYFSETQRNKGNFPGRFSGRQFSNSRSEMNVSTLELGDSALYLCASSLVVAGGPHTDTQYFGPGTRLTVL.

This chain connects TRBV19 to TRBJ2-2; D may be TRBD2 (6 bases). Trimming took off 4 bases at V and 2 bases at J, with 14 bases between the two ends. Germline CDR1 and CDR2: LNHDA and SQIVND (reference sequence). The CDR3 loop spans 16 amino acids. The CDR3 here is CASSKGGGVNTGELFF. CDR3 in DNA: TGTGCCAGTAGTAAGGGCGGCGGGGTAAACACCGGGGAGCTGTTTTTT. Full variable domain (rest looked up from reference TRBV19 and TRBJ2-2): DGGITQSPKYLFRKEGQNVTLSCEQNLNHDAMYWYRQDPGQGLRLIYYSQIVNDFQKGDIAEGYSVSREKKESFPLTVTSAQKNPTAFYLCASSKGGGVNTGELFFGEGSRLTVL.

V usage is TRBV11-3 and J usage is TRBJ1-5; D is possibly TRBD1 (5 bases). The CDR3 contains 15 residues. Trimming left V 5 bases short and J 0 bases short, with 11 bases between. CDR1 is SGHNT, CDR2 YENEEA, per germline. The CDR3 protein is CASSPGHHSNQPQHF. CDR3 DNA: TGTGCCAGCAGCCCCGGACATCATAGCAATCAGCCCCAGCATTTT.

The J gene is TRBJ2-1, the V gene TRBV5-4; perhaps TRBD2 as D (5 bases). The V end was cut by 2 bases, the J end by 0 bases, with 12 bases between. CDR1 and CDR2 from the germline V gene are SGHNT and YYREEE (reference sequence). This CDR3 spans 16 amino acids. CDR3 sequence: CASSFSTGSSYNEQFF. The CDR3 bases are TGTGCCAGCAGCTTCTCTACGGGAAGCTCCTACAATGAGCAGTTCTTC.

The chain combines TRBV2 with TRBJ2-3; 9 bases match TRBD2. Trimming cost V 7 bases and J 5 bases; bases outside gene matches: 7. The CDR3 spans 14 residues. The V gene's germline CDR1 is SNHLY and CDR2 FYNNEI. CDR3 in amino acids: CASKVSGGEDTQYF. The CDR3 nucleotides read TGTGCCAGCAAGGTTAGCGGGGGCGAAGATACGCAGTATTTT.

This sequence joins TRBV6-5 and TRBJ2-3, with TRBD1 matching over 7 bases. Trimming cost V 5 bases and J 3 bases; bases outside gene matches: 8. CDR1 MNHEY and CDR2 SVGAGI come from the germline V gene. CDR3 length: 15 amino acids. CDR3 in amino acids: CASSQDRVRTDTQYF. CDR3 in DNA: TGTGCCAGCAGTCAAGACAGGGTTCGGACAGATACGCAGTATTTT.

This clone was detected once. V and J are TRBV5-5 and TRBJ2-3; 8 nucleotides agree with TRBD1. The V and J ends lost 4 bases and 4 bases, in that order; junction bases with no gene match: 11. This CDR3 is 16 amino acids long. The germline V gene has CDR1 SGHKS and CDR2 YYEKEE (reference sequence). CDR3 amino acids: CASSLATQGAADTQYF. The CDR3 DNA is TGTGCCAGCAGCCTAGCTACCCAGGGGGCCGCAGATACGCAGTATTTT.

V and J are TRBV14 and TRBJ2-3, with D possibly TRBD1 on 7 matching bases. The V and J ends lost 6 bases and 0 bases respectively, with 10 bases between them. The CDR3 is 14 residues long. Germline CDR1 is SGHDN and CDR2 is FVKESK. CDR3 bases: TGTGCCAGCAGGGAGGGGGCGAGCACAGATACGCAGTATTTT. It specifies CASREGASTDTQYF.

The chain couples TRBV4-1 to TRBJ2-1; 10 bases are shared with TRBD2. This CDR3 has 14 amino acids. Germline assignment: CDR1 MGHRA and CDR2 YSYEKL. With 8 bases clipped from V and 5 bases from J, the junction kept 6 bases outside the gene matches. In nucleotides, the CDR3 is TGCGCCAGCCTTAGCGGGGGGACGGACAATGAGCAGTTCTTC. Translating gives CASLSGGTDNEQFF.